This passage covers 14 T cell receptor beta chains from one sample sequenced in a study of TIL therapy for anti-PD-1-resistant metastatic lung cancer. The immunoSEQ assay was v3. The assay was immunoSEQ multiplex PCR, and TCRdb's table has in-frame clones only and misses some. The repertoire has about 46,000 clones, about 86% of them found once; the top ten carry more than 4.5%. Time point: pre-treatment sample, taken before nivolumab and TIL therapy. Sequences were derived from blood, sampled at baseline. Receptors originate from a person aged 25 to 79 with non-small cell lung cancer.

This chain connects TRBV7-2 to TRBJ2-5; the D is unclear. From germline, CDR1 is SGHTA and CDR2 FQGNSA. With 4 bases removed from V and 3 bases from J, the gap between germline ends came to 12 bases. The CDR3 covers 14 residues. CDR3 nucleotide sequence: TGTGCCAGCAGCTCCAATAGGGTAGAAGAGACCCAGTACTTC. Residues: CASSSNRVEETQYF.

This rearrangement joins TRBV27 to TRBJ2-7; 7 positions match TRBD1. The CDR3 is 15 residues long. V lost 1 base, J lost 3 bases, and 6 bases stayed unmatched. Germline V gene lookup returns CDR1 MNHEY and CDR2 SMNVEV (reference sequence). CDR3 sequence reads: CASSLYGTAVYEQYF. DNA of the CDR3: TGTGCCAGCAGTTTATACGGGACAGCGGTCTACGAGCAGTACTTC.

CDR3 coding DNA: TGCGCCAGCTCCATTAGAGGGGGAGATACGCAGTATTTT. Translated, it gives CASSIRGGDTQYF. The rearrangement links TRBV10-1 to TRBJ2-3, with D perhaps TRBD1 (6 bases). Germline V gives CDR1 WNHNN, CDR2 SYGVQD (reference sequence). CDR3 length: 13 residues. The V gene lost 8 bases and the J gene lost 5 bases, with 14 bases spanning the gap.

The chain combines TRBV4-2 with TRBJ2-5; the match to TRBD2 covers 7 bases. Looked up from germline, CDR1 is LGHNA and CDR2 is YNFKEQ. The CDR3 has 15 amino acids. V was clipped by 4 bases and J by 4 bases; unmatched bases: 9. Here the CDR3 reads CASSRGGDSGETQYF. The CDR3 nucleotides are TGTGCCAGCAGCCGGGGGGGGGATTCAGGAGAGACCCAGTACTTC.

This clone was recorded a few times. The chain's CDR3 is CATSGQGLEQFF. The CDR3 nucleotides are TGTGCCACCAGTGGCCAGGGGCTTGAGCAGTTCTTC. The chain has TRBV24-1 and TRBJ2-1, with D possibly being TRBD1 (6 bases). The germline V gene has CDR1 KGHDR and CDR2 SFDVKD. V lost 5 bases and J lost 9, with 10 bases in between. The CDR3 length is 12 residues.

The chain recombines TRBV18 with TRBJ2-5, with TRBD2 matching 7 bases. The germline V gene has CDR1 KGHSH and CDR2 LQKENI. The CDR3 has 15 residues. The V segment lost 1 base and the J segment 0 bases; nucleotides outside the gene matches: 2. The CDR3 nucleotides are TGTGCCAGCTCACCACGAACTAGCGACCAAGAGACCCAGTACTTC. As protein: CASSPRTSDQETQYF.

For the CDR3, the DNA is TGTGCCACCAGTGAAATCCAAGGGGGCACCACGCGCAATGAGCAGTTCTTC. It yields the protein CATSEIQGGTTRNEQFF. This chain connects TRBV24-1 to TRBJ2-1; TRBD1 matches at 7 bases. V dropped 4 bases and J dropped 6; count of bases not matched to a gene: 14. CDR3 length: 17 residues. Germline V gene sequence: CDR1 KGHDR, CDR2 SFDVKD.

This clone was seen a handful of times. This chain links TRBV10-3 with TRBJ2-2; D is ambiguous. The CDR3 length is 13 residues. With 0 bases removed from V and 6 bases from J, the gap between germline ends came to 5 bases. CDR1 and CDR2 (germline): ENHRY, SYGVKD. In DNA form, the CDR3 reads TGTGCCATCAGTGAGTCCTCGGCCGGGGAGCTGTTTTTT. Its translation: CAISESSAGELFF.

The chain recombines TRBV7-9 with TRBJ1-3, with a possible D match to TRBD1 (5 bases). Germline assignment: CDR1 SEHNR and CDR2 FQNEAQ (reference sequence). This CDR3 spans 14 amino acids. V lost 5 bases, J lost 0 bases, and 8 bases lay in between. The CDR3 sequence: CASSVDTSGNTIYF. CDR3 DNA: TGTGCCAGCAGCGTGGACACCTCTGGAAACACCATATATTTT.

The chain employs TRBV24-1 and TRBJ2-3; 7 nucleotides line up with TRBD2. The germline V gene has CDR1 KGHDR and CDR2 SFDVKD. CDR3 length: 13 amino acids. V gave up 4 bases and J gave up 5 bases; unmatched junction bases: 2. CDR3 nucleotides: TGTGCCACCAGTGAATGGGGGGGAGATACGCAGTATTTT. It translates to CATSEWGGDTQYF.

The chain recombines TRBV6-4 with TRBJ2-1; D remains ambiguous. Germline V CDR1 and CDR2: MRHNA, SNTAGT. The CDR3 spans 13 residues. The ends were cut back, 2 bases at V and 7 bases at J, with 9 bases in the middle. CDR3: CASSDRAENEQFF. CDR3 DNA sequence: TGTGCCAGCAGTGACAGGGCAGAGAATGAGCAGTTCTTC.

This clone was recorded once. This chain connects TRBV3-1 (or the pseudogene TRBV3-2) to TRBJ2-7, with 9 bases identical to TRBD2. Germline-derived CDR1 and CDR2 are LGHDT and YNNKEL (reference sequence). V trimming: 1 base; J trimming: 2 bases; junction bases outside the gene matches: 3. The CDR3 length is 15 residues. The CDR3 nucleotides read TGTGCCAGCAGCCAAGTCCTAGCGGGGACCTACGAGCAGTACTTC. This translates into CASSQVLAGTYEQYF.

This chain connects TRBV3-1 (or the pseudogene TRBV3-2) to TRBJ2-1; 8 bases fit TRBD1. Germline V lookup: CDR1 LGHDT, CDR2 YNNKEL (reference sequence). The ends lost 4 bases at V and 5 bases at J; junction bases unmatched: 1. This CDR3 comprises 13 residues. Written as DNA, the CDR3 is TGTGCCAGCAGCCGACAGGGGAACAATGAGCAGTTCTTC. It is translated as CASSRQGNNEQFF.

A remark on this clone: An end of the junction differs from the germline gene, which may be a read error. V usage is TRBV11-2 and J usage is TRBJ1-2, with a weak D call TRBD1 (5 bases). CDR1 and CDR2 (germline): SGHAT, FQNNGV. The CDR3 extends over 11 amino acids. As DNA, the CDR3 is TGTGCCAGCAGCTCGCGGGACGCAGCTAACTTC. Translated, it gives CASSSRDAANF.